The 25 T cell receptor beta chains below were found in one sample sequenced in a study of blood T cell repertoires in COVID-19 (dated by TCRdb to 2018 to 2021). Libraries were built with the immunoSEQ multiplex PCR assay. As stored in TCRdb, this immuneACCESS dataset retains in-frame rearrangements with V and J assigned. A fraction of the clones does not appear; measured against another copy, unresolved V genes explain less than half of the discrepancy, and the remainder lacks a known reason. The sample has around 300,000 clones on record, roughly nine tenths of them singletons. The ten largest account for 2% to 3% of the sample. Material: PBMCs or T cells enriched from blood (not recorded which). These receptor sequences come from a young woman who had recovered from COVID-19.

This clone was counted once. The rearrangement links TRBV23-1 to TRBJ1-2, with 7 bases that match TRBD1. TRBV23-1 is given ORF status, its function remaining uncertain. This CDR3 spans 16 amino acids. V lost 6 bases, J lost 0 bases, and 10 bases stayed unmatched. This chain's CDR3 is CASRGGRQGSNYGYTF. CDR3 in DNA: TGCGCCAGCAGAGGGGGCAGACAGGGATCTAACTATGGCTACACCTTC.

V gene TRBV7-9 combines with J gene TRBJ2-1; 12 bases align to TRBD2. Germline V gene sequence: CDR1 SEHNR, CDR2 FQNEAQ (reference sequence). The ends lost 5 bases at V and 6 bases at J; junction bases unmatched: 8. The CDR3 has 16 amino acids. The CDR3 DNA sequence: TGTGCCAGCAGCAGATCCGGGACTAGCGGGCTCAATGAGCAGTTCTTC. It codes for CASSRSGTSGLNEQFF.

This clone was counted once. This chain links TRBV3-1 (or the pseudogene TRBV3-2) with TRBJ1-2; TRBD1 might be the D (5 bases). CDR3 length: 13 amino acids. V lost 0 bases, J lost 4 bases, and 6 bases lay in between. Per the germline V gene, CDR1 is LGHDT and CDR2 is YNNKEL (reference sequence). The CDR3 nucleotides are TGTGCCAGCAGCCAAGAAGGGGTCTATGGCTACACCTTC. Translating gives CASSQEGVYGYTF.

This sequence joins TRBV23-1 and TRBJ2-1; D possibly corresponds to TRBD2 (6 bases). TRBV23-1 is assigned to the ORF class and has an uncertain function. The CDR3 length is 16 residues. The V end lost 2 bases, the J end lost 0 bases, and 11 bases lay between the germline ends. The CDR3 DNA reads as TGCGCCAGCAGTCAAACGCGGGGAGCCTCCTACAATGAGCAGTTCTTC. Translated, it gives CASSQTRGASYNEQFF.

A single count supports this clone. The chain employs TRBV12-3 or TRBV12-4 and TRBJ1-3; no firm D call. V shed 7 bases and J shed 0 bases, with 7 bases lying between them. The length of the CDR3 is 13 residues. CDR3 sequence (DNA): TGTGCCAGCACCTACCGCTCTGGAAACACCATATATTTT. Translation gives CASTYRSGNTIYF.

The V call is TRBV4-1, the J call TRBJ1-2; 10 positions match TRBD1. V lost 2 bases, J lost 6 bases, and 12 bases stayed unmatched. The CDR3 length is 17 residues. CDR1 and CDR2 (germline): MGHRA, YSYEKL. The CDR3 reads CASSQPTGGRLSDGYTF. The CDR3 DNA reads TGCGCCAGCAGCCAACCGACAGGGGGCAGATTAAGCGATGGCTACACCTTC.

V is TRBV5-1 and J is TRBJ2-5; D is perhaps TRBD1 (6 bases). The V gene's germline CDR1 is SGHRS and CDR2 YFSETQ. Trimming removed 0 bases from V and 5 bases from J, with 8 bases in between. The CDR3 is 13 residues long. DNA of the CDR3: TGCGCCAGCAGCTTGGGGGGGCCGGAGACCCAGTACTTC. Translating it yields CASSLGGPETQYF.

The chain carries TRBV28 and TRBJ2-5, with D unclear. CDR3 length equals 11 residues. The V and J ends lost 4 bases and 5 bases respectively, with 5 bases between them. Germline V CDR1 and CDR2: MDHEN, SYDVKM. The CDR3 region has the DNA TGTGCCAGCAGTTCCTTGGAGACCCAGTACTTC. Protein sequence: CASSSLETQYF.

The genes are TRBV7-2 and TRBJ2-7; 7 bases are a match to TRBD1. The CDR3 length is 16 residues. The J segment lost 3 bases and the V segment lost 4 bases, leaving 12 bases of the junction unmatched. CDR1 and CDR2 from the germline V gene are SGHTA and FQGNSA. The CDR3, as DNA: TGTGCCAGCAGCTCCCCCCCCGGGACAGTATTCTACGAGCAGTACTTC. Encoded protein: CASSSPPGTVFYEQYF.

The CDR3 spells CALWADYGYTF. As DNA, the CDR3 is TGTGCCCTATGGGCAGACTATGGCTACACCTTC. The chain couples TRBV28 to TRBJ1-2; no reliable D call. Germline assignment: CDR1 MDHEN and CDR2 SYDVKM. CDR3 length equals 11 residues. V was shortened by 11 bases and J by 3 bases, with 10 bases between the two germline ends.

The J gene is TRBJ2-3, the V gene TRBV5-4; no clear D. V lost 0 bases and J lost 0, with 11 bases in between. CDR1 and CDR2 from the germline V gene are SGHNT and YYREEE (reference sequence). This CDR3 has 16 residues. Here the CDR3 reads CASSLGMTRSTDTQYF. CDR3 sequence (DNA): TGTGCCAGCAGCTTGGGGATGACAAGAAGCACAGATACGCAGTATTTT.

This clone was seen once. The chain couples TRBV3-1 (or the pseudogene TRBV3-2) to TRBJ1-4, with 8 positions matching TRBD1. Germline V CDR1 and CDR2: LGHDT, YNNKEL (reference sequence). After removal of 0 bases from V and 6 bases from J, the junction contained 3 bases not matched to a gene. The CDR3 totals 15 residues. CDR3 DNA: TGTGCCAGCAGCCAAGATTGGACAGGGTATGAAAAACTGTTTTTT. Translation: CASSQDWTGYEKLFF.

The rearrangement uses TRBV29-1 and TRBJ2-3; 12 bases align to TRBD2. Germline V gene sequence: CDR1 SQVTM, CDR2 ANQGSEA. V was pared by 6 bases and J by 0 bases, with 7 bases of the junction left unmatched. The CDR3 contains 16 residues. CDR3 region: CSVPGLAGSSTDTQYF. The CDR3 nucleotides read TGCAGCGTCCCTGGACTAGCGGGGTCTAGCACAGATACGCAGTATTTT.

V is TRBV2 and J is TRBJ2-7; 8 bases agree with TRBD2. The CDR3 extends over 13 amino acids. V lost 8 bases and J lost 7; bases outside the gene matches: 10. Germline V gene sequence: CDR1 SNHLY, CDR2 FYNNEI. CDR3 sequence: CASRRAGAGEQYF. The CDR3 DNA reads as TGTGCCAGCCGGAGAGCGGGGGCAGGTGAGCAGTACTTC.

The gene calls are TRBV25-1 and TRBJ1-4, with D perhaps matching TRBD1 (5 bases). Trimming cost V 0 bases and J 6 bases, with 20 bases left between them. Germline V gene data show CDR1 as MGHDK and CDR2 as SYGVNS. This CDR3 contains 18 residues. The CDR3 reads CASSEYIQGGVAYEKLFF. Written as DNA, the CDR3 is TGTGCCAGCAGTGAATATATTCAGGGAGGGGTGGCGTATGAAAAACTGTTTTTT.

The chain joins TRBV5-1 to TRBJ2-3; tentative D call: TRBD2 (6 bases). The CDR3 is made up of 13 amino acids. Germline lookup yields CDR1 SGHRS and CDR2 YFSETQ. Trimming cost V 4 bases and J 10 bases, with 16 bases left between them. CDR3 nucleotide sequence: TGCGCCAGCAGCCCGGAGGCTAGCGTAGCGCAGTATTTT. Translating gives CASSPEASVAQYF.

V and J are TRBV27 and TRBJ1-1; no clear D gene. Between the trimmed V and J ends, which lost 2 bases and 11 bases, there was a span of 18 bases. Germline V lookup: CDR1 MNHEY, CDR2 SMNVEV (reference sequence). The CDR3 totals 14 residues. The chain's CDR3 is CASSLKPPILEAFF. CDR3 bases: TGTGCCAGCAGTTTAAAACCACCAATACTCGAGGCTTTCTTT.

V and J are TRBV5-6 and TRBJ2-5; the D gene is possibly TRBD1 (6 bases). Trimming cost V 4 bases and J 7 bases, with 14 bases left between them. The CDR3 spans 13 residues. The germline V gene has CDR1 SGHDT and CDR2 YYEEEE. CDR3 nucleotides: TGTGCCAGCAGCCCCGACAGGACATGGACCCAGTACTTC. It translates to CASSPDRTWTQYF.

The chain is built from TRBV25-1 and TRBJ1-1, with 7 bases lining up with TRBD1. V lost 8 bases to trimming and J lost 5 bases; unmatched junction nucleotides: 8. From germline, CDR1 is MGHDK and CDR2 SYGVNS. CDR3 length: 13 residues. The CDR3 loop is CASGSQGWTEAFF. Written as DNA, the CDR3 is TGTGCCAGCGGGTCACAGGGGTGGACTGAAGCTTTCTTT.

The chain is built from TRBV2 and TRBJ2-1; 10 bases map to TRBD2. Germline V gene lookup returns CDR1 SNHLY and CDR2 FYNNEI. This CDR3 is built from 14 residues. V trimming: 6 bases; J trimming: 4 bases; junction bases outside the gene matches: 3. CDR3 DNA sequence: TGTGCCAGCAGGAGAGCGGGGGGGTACAATGAGCAGTTCTTC. Protein sequence: CASRRAGGYNEQFF.

In its sample, this clone was seen once. The chain has TRBV5-1 and TRBJ1-2; D possibly corresponds to TRBD1 (5 bases). CDR1 is SGHRS, CDR2 YFSETQ, per germline. The V gene lost 3 bases and the J gene lost 1 base, with 16 bases spanning the gap. This CDR3 has 16 amino acids. The CDR3, as DNA: TGCGCCAGCAGCTGGGACTCGGACGTTAATAACTATGGCTACACCTTC. Encoded protein: CASSWDSDVNNYGYTF.

V gene TRBV9 combines with J gene TRBJ2-1, with 7 bases matching TRBD2. V shed 3 bases, J shed 2 bases, and the junction held 8 bases outside the gene matches. CDR1 and CDR2 from the germline V gene are SGDLS and YYNGEE. CDR3 size: 16 residues. The CDR3, as DNA: TGTGCCAGCAGCGAGAGTGGGGGGGATCCCTACAATGAGCAGTTCTTC. Translating gives CASSESGGDPYNEQFF.

The chain is built from TRBV2 and TRBJ2-6, with 7 nucleotides matching TRBD1. Trimming cost V 6 bases and J 0 bases; bases outside gene matches: 5. The length of the CDR3 is 16 residues. Germline CDR1 is SNHLY and CDR2 is FYNNEI. CDR3 coding DNA: TGTGCCAGCAGGGGGACAGTCTTCTCTGGGGCCAACGTCCTGACTTTC. This encodes CASRGTVFSGANVLTF.

This rearrangement joins TRBV25-1 to TRBJ1-6; no reliable D call. V lost 6 bases and J lost 5, with 14 bases in between. CDR1 and CDR2 from the germline V gene are MGHDK and SYGVNS. The CDR3 has 15 amino acids. The CDR3 is CASRKGDGDNSPLHF. The CDR3 DNA follows: TGTGCCAGCAGGAAGGGAGACGGGGATAATTCACCCCTCCACTTT.

The chain combines TRBV5-1 with TRBJ2-1; maybe TRBD2 (6 bases). V dropped 1 base and J dropped 2 bases, with 10 bases sitting between them. This CDR3 is 15 amino acids long. CDR1 and CDR2 from the germline V gene are SGHRS and YFSETQ. CDR3 DNA: TGCGCCAGCAGCTTGTCGGGGGTCACCTACAATGAGCAGTTCTTC. Translated: CASSLSGVTYNEQFF.